The 14 T cell receptor beta chains listed next were all sequenced from one sample in a study of blood T cell repertoires in COVID-19. The protocol was immunoSEQ multiplex PCR, while the TCRdb copy is restricted to in-frame clones and leaves out a portion. Found here are roughly 67,000 clones, about nine tenths of them singletons; the top ten hold approximately 4.7%. Sequencing used peripheral blood. Receptors originate from a man aged 50 to 59 with active COVID-19.

This chain joins TRBV7-2 and TRBJ2-5; no clear D. With 1 base removed from V and 7 bases from J, the gap between germline ends came to 10 bases. This CDR3 has 13 residues. Germline assignment: CDR1 SGHTA and CDR2 FQGNSA. The chain's CDR3 is CASSLGPLWTQYF. CDR3 in DNA: TGTGCCAGCAGCTTAGGGCCTCTCTGGACCCAGTACTTC.

The V call is TRBV2, the J call TRBJ2-7, with 10 nucleotides matching TRBD1. Unmatched junction bases numbered 9, after V lost 6 bases and J lost 4 bases. Germline V gives CDR1 SNHLY, CDR2 FYNNEI. This CDR3 spans 15 amino acids. This CDR3 reads CASRGVTGGWYEQYF. In DNA form, the CDR3 reads TGTGCCAGCAGAGGAGTGACAGGGGGCTGGTACGAGCAGTACTTC.

This chain uses TRBV10-3 with TRBJ1-1; the D is unclear. Trimming took off 3 bases at V and 10 bases at J, with 12 bases between the two ends. Germline V lookup: CDR1 ENHRY, CDR2 SYGVKD. The CDR3 length is 12 residues. The CDR3 nucleotides are TGTGCCATCAGTGAAGGACTAATCGGAGCTTTCTTT. It codes for CAISEGLIGAFF.

This clone has more than one count but fewer than ten. The chain links TRBV2 to TRBJ1-5, with TRBD1 matching over 9 bases. V gave up 5 bases and J gave up 4 bases; unmatched junction bases: 6. The CDR3 is 15 residues long. CDR1 and CDR2 from the germline V gene are SNHLY and FYNNEI. CDR3 DNA sequence: TGTGCCAGCAGTCGACCGGGACAGGGTAATCAGCCCCAGCATTTT. Its translation: CASSRPGQGNQPQHF.

The CDR3: CASSSYQGTDQPQHF. The CDR3 DNA sequence: TGTGCCAGCAGCTCGTATCAGGGGACGGATCAGCCCCAGCATTTT. The chain is built from TRBV7-9 and TRBJ1-5, with D perhaps TRBD1 (6 bases). With 4 bases removed from V and 5 bases from J, the gap between germline ends came to 15 bases. The germline V gene has CDR1 SEHNR and CDR2 FQNEAQ (reference sequence). The CDR3 consists of 15 residues.

This clone was counted a few times. The V and J genes are TRBV15 and TRBJ1-2; 9 positions agree with TRBD1. The V gene end was trimmed by 6 bases and the J gene end by 8 bases; junction bases not matched to a gene: 7. The CDR3 length is 13 residues. The germline V gene has CDR1 LNHNV and CDR2 YYDKDF (reference sequence). DNA for the CDR3: TGTGCCACCAGGGGTACAGGGGGCGCGGGCTACACCTTC. This gives the protein CATRGTGGAGYTF.

V usage is TRBV6-5 and J usage is TRBJ2-1; TRBD1 agrees at 11 bases. The CDR3 runs 15 residues. V lost 5 bases and J lost 2; bases outside the gene matches: 2. From germline, CDR1 is MNHEY and CDR2 SVGAGI. The CDR3 region has the DNA TGTGCCAGCAGTAAGGGACAGGGGGCCTACAATGAGCAGTTCTTC. It yields the protein CASSKGQGAYNEQFF.

V usage is TRBV30 and J usage is TRBJ2-1; unclear D gene. Per germline, CDR1 GTSNPN and CDR2 SVGIG (reference sequence). V shed 0 bases and J shed 7 bases, with 13 bases lying between them. The CDR3 runs to 14 residues. The CDR3 region has the DNA TGTGCCTGGAGTGTACCCCCTCAGAGGAATGAGCAGTTCTTC. Amino acids: CAWSVPPQRNEQFF. The full variable domain, in which reference TRBV30 and TRBJ2-1 provide the parts outside the CDR3, is SQTIHQWPATLVQPVGSPLSLECTVEGTSNPNLYWYRQAAGRGLQLLFYSVGIGQISSEVPQNLSASRPQDRQFILSSKKLLLSDSGFYLCAWSVPPQRNEQFFGPGTRLTVL.

The rearrangement links TRBV5-4 to TRBJ2-1, with D possibly TRBD2 on 6 matching bases. V dropped 0 bases and J dropped 10 bases, with 11 bases sitting between them. Germline V gene sequence: CDR1 SGHNT, CDR2 YYREEE (reference sequence). CDR3 size: 13 residues. The CDR3 region is CASSLGPEGEQFF. As DNA, the CDR3 is TGTGCCAGCAGCTTGGGGCCGGAGGGGGAGCAGTTCTTC.

The rearrangement links TRBV25-1 to TRBJ2-7, with TRBD2 as a possible D gene (5 bases). Trimming stripped 7 bases from V and 4 bases from J, with 14 bases between. Germline assignment: CDR1 MGHDK and CDR2 SYGVNS. This CDR3 has 13 residues. CDR3 amino acids: CASNPGGGYEQYF. The CDR3 nucleotides read TGTGCCAGCAACCCAGGAGGCGGATACGAGCAGTACTTC.

This clone was picked up a small number of times. The rearrangement uses TRBV10-3 and TRBJ1-2; D perhaps matches TRBD1 (6 bases). The CDR3 spans 16 residues. V was cut by 2 bases and J by 7 bases, with 20 bases left in between. Germline lookup yields CDR1 ENHRY and CDR2 SYGVKD. In nucleotides, the CDR3 is TGTGCCATCAGTGAGAGGGGGGTGAGCGGGGACGGTGGCTACACCTTC. This translates into CAISERGVSGDGGYTF.

V usage is TRBV11-3 and J usage is TRBJ2-7, with 7 bases fitting TRBD1. This CDR3 has 13 amino acids. J was trimmed by 5 bases and V by 2 bases; bases with no gene match: 3. Germline values: CDR1 SGHNT, CDR2 YENEEA. CDR3 protein: CASSLTGDHEQYF. CDR3 sequence (DNA): TGTGCCAGCAGCTTAACAGGGGACCACGAGCAGTACTTC.

The chain carries TRBV5-1 and TRBJ2-1, with TRBD1 matching over 9 bases. This CDR3 has 15 amino acids. Germline V gene sequence: CDR1 SGHRS, CDR2 YFSETQ. Trimming took 4 bases from V and 2 from J; bases not matched to a gene: 4. The CDR3 here is CASSLTGGTYNEQFF. CDR3 bases: TGCGCCAGCAGCCTGACAGGGGGGACCTACAATGAGCAGTTCTTC. Variable domain in full (rest from reference TRBV5-1 and TRBJ2-1): KAGVTQTPRYLIKTRGQQVTLSCSPISGHRSVSWYQQTPGQGLQFLFEYFSETQRNKGNFPGRFSGRQFSNSRSEMNVSTLELGDSALYLCASSLTGGTYNEQFFGPGTRLTVL.

The rearrangement links TRBV4-3 to TRBJ2-7; TRBD2 aligns across 12 bases. This CDR3 has 16 residues. The germline V gene has CDR1 LGHNA and CDR2 YSLEER. J gave up 3 bases and V 0 bases, and 3 bases lay outside the gene matches. The chain's CDR3 is CASSQEGTSGYYEQYF. CDR3 DNA: TGCGCCAGCAGCCAAGAGGGGACTAGCGGGTACTACGAGCAGTACTTC.